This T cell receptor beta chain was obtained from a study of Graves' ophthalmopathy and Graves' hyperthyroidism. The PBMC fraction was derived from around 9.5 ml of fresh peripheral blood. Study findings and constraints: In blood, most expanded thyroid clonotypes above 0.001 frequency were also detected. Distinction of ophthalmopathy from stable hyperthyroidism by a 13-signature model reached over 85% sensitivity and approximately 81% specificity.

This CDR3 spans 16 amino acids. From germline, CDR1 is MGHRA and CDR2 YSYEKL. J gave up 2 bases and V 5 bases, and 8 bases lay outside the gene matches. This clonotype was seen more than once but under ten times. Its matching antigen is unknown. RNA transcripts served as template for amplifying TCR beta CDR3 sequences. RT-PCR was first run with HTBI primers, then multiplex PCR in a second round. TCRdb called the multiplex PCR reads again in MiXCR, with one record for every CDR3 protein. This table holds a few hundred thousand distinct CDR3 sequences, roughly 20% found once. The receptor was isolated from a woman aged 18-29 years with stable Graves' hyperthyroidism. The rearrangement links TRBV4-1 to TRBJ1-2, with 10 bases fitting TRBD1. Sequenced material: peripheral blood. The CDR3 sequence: CASSSGTGVVNYGYTF. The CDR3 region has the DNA TGCGCCAGCAGCTCCGGGACAGGGGTAGTCAACTATGGCTACACCTTC.